The 31 T cell receptor beta chains given below trace back to one sample, sequenced in a study of blood T cell repertoires in COVID-19. The method was immunoSEQ multiplex PCR; TCRdb's version includes in-frame clones alone and lacks a portion of them. Found here are 250,000 or so clones, roughly 90% of them singletons; the top ten hold 2.7%. Material for sequencing was peripheral blood. The receptors come from a woman aged 60-75 years with acute or convalescent COVID-19.

The chain employs TRBV19 and TRBJ1-4; TRBD1 agrees at 9 bases. The CDR3 length is 17 residues. In germline, CDR1 is LNHDA, CDR2 SQIVND (reference sequence). V dropped 4 bases and J dropped 7; count of bases not matched to a gene: 13. CDR3 nucleotide sequence: TGTGCCAGTAGTAAAGGACAGGGGACCTTTATGAGTGAAAAACTGTTTTTT. It translates to CASSKGQGTFMSEKLFF.

The chain employs TRBV19 and TRBJ2-3; 12 bases line up with TRBD2. The CDR3 is 19 residues long. In germline, CDR1 is LNHDA, CDR2 SQIVND (reference sequence). Unmatched junction bases numbered 10, after V lost 3 bases and J lost 0 bases. The CDR3 loop is CASSMRGTSGFTSTDTQYF. The CDR3 nucleotides are TGTGCCAGTAGTATGAGGGGGACTAGCGGGTTCACTAGCACAGATACGCAGTATTTT.

The CDR3 DNA reads as TGTGCCAGCAGCCTGTTGGGGGCAGGGGCCAACGTCCTGACTTTC. This translates into CASSLLGAGANVLTF. This sequence joins TRBV5-5 and TRBJ2-6, with a tentative D call TRBD1 (6 bases). This CDR3 is built from 15 residues. Trimming left V 4 bases short and J 4 bases short, with 12 bases between. The V gene's germline CDR1 is SGHKS and CDR2 YYEKEE (reference sequence).

V gene TRBV7-9 combines with J gene TRBJ2-7, with 8 bases fitting TRBD1. The length of the CDR3 is 13 residues. The V and J ends lost 5 bases and 1 base, in that order; junction bases with no gene match: 1. Germline lookup yields CDR1 SEHNR and CDR2 FQNEAQ (reference sequence). CDR3 sequence reads: CASSRTGSYEQYF. The CDR3 coding sequence is TGTGCCAGCAGCCGGACAGGGTCCTACGAGCAGTACTTC.

The chain is built from TRBV15 and TRBJ1-5; 8 bases line up with TRBD1. Trimming cost V 0 bases and J 10 bases; bases outside gene matches: 8. This CDR3 is built from 15 residues. CDR1 and CDR2 (germline): LNHNV, YYDKDF (reference sequence). CDR3 loop: CATSRDGQGFAPQHF. The CDR3 coding sequence is TGTGCCACCAGCAGAGACGGACAGGGTTTCGCCCCCCAGCATTTT.

The chain combines TRBV7-2 with TRBJ2-2; 9 bases fit TRBD2. CDR3 length: 16 residues. Germline loops: CDR1 SGHTA, CDR2 FQGNSA. Unmatched junction bases numbered 3, after V lost 0 bases and J lost 4 bases. In DNA, the CDR3 is TGTGCCAGCAGCTTAGCGCGCGGGAGGGTCACCGGGGAGCTGTTTTTT. Its translation is CASSLARGRVTGELFF.

This clone appeared once. V usage is TRBV5-1 and J usage is TRBJ2-2; 9 bases agree with TRBD1. The CDR3 totals 16 residues. The J segment lost 4 bases and the V segment lost 3 bases, leaving 7 bases of the junction unmatched. Germline loops: CDR1 SGHRS, CDR2 YFSETQ. The CDR3 protein is CASSWEGTGSTGELFF. The CDR3 region has the DNA TGCGCCAGCAGCTGGGAAGGGACAGGGTCCACCGGGGAGCTGTTTTTT.

V is TRBV6-6 and J is TRBJ2-6, with 7 bases aligning to TRBD1. J was trimmed by 3 bases and V by 10 bases; bases with no gene match: 12. The CDR3 spans 16 residues. Germline loops: CDR1 MNHNY, CDR2 SVGAGI (reference sequence). CDR3 region: CATKTGLLDGANVLTF. The CDR3 nucleotides read TGTGCCACAAAGACAGGGTTGTTGGATGGGGCCAACGTCCTGACTTTC.

The rearrangement joins TRBV19 to TRBJ1-3; 9 bases match TRBD1. This CDR3 comprises 16 residues. The J segment lost 0 bases and the V segment lost 8 bases, leaving 8 bases of the junction unmatched. Germline CDR1 LNHDA, CDR2 SQIVND (reference sequence). The CDR3 bases are TGTGCCAGTTCCCTCCGGGGACAGGGCTCTGGAAACACCATATATTTT. Translation: CASSLRGQGSGNTIYF.

This rearrangement joins TRBV7-9 to TRBJ2-5; D is undetermined. The CDR3 is made up of 12 amino acids. Germline V gene lookup returns CDR1 SEHNR and CDR2 FQNEAQ (reference sequence). With 2 bases removed from V and 5 bases from J, the gap between germline ends came to 6 bases. The CDR3 nucleotides read TGTGCCAGCAGCTTAAGCTTTGAGACCCAGTACTTC. Protein sequence: CASSLSFETQYF.

The rearrangement uses TRBV19 and TRBJ1-6; 7 positions match TRBD1. Germline loops: CDR1 LNHDA, CDR2 SQIVND (reference sequence). There are 15 residues in the CDR3. The trim removed 3 bases at V and 7 bases at J, leaving 6 bases unmatched. CDR3: CASSIQGTENSPLHF. The CDR3 DNA follows: TGTGCCAGTAGTATTCAGGGGACAGAAAATTCACCCCTCCACTTT.

This rearrangement joins TRBV11-2 to TRBJ1-1, with 10 bases lining up with TRBD1. Trimming cost V 3 bases and J 11 bases; bases outside gene matches: 6. The CDR3 has 13 amino acids. Germline CDR1 is SGHAT and CDR2 is FQNNGV. Written as DNA, the CDR3 is TGTGCCAGCAGCTTCGGGACAGGGGTTGGGGCTTTCTTT. Protein sequence: CASSFGTGVGAFF. Looking up the rest from reference TRBV11-2 and TRBJ1-1 gives the full variable domain: EAGVAQSPRYKIIEKRQSVAFWCNPISGHATLYWYQQILGQGPKLLIQFQNNGVVDDSQLPKDRFSAERLKGVDSTLKIQPAKLEDSAVYLCASSFGTGVGAFFGQGTRLTVV.

The chain has TRBV28 and TRBJ1-5; 7 bases align to TRBD1. Germline trimming cut 1 base from V and 3 bases from J; bases unmatched to any gene: 6. The germline V gene has CDR1 MDHEN and CDR2 SYDVKM. This CDR3 is 16 amino acids long. The CDR3 protein is CASSLFHRGLNQPQHF. CDR3 DNA sequence: TGTGCCAGCAGTTTATTCCACAGGGGACTCAATCAGCCCCAGCATTTT.

The rearrangement uses TRBV5-1 and TRBJ1-3, with D perhaps TRBD1 (6 bases). CDR3 length: 16 amino acids. Between the trimmed V and J ends, which lost 0 bases and 0 bases, there was a span of 10 bases. Germline CDR1 SGHRS, CDR2 YFSETQ. The CDR3 here is CASSLGGQFSGNTIYF. The CDR3 DNA is TGCGCCAGCAGCTTGGGGGGGCAGTTCTCTGGAAACACCATATATTTT.

V gene TRBV19 combines with J gene TRBJ1-4; TRBD1 agrees at 7 bases. This CDR3 has 14 residues. V was pared by 7 bases and J by 4 bases, with 6 bases of the junction left unmatched. The germline V gene encodes CDR1 LNHDA and CDR2 SQIVND (reference sequence). CDR3 in amino acids: CASKVGDSNEKLFF. CDR3 sequence (DNA): TGTGCCAGTAAAGTAGGGGACAGTAATGAAAAACTGTTTTTT.

The chain is built from TRBV11-2 and TRBJ1-2, with 11 bases fitting TRBD1. The CDR3 is 15 residues long. V lost 3 bases, J lost 4 bases, and 4 bases stayed unmatched. Germline CDR1 SGHAT, CDR2 FQNNGV. CDR3 nucleotides: TGTGCCAGCAGCTTGGACAGGGGGCTGGGCTATGGCTACACCTTC. This sequence encodes CASSLDRGLGYGYTF.

This clone was detected once. The chain carries TRBV7-2 and TRBJ2-5, with 7 bases fitting TRBD2. The J segment lost 3 bases and the V segment lost 5 bases, leaving 9 bases of the junction unmatched. Looked up from germline, CDR1 is SGHTA and CDR2 is FQGNSA. The CDR3 totals 15 residues. The CDR3 nucleotides read TGTGCCAGCAGCCCCCGACTAGCAGTTAAAGAGACCCAGTACTTC. Protein: CASSPRLAVKETQYF.

The rearrangement uses TRBV9 and TRBJ2-2; 12 bases match TRBD2. Germline V gene lookup returns CDR1 SGDLS and CDR2 YYNGEE. This CDR3 contains 17 residues. The ends lost 0 bases at V and 7 bases at J; junction bases unmatched: 7. CDR3 in DNA: TGTGCCAGCAGCGTAGCCCTAGCGGGAGGGCCGGACGGGGAGCTGTTTTTT. The encoded protein is CASSVALAGGPDGELFF.

This chain links TRBV11-3 with TRBJ2-7, with TRBD1 matching 9 bases. Looked up from germline, CDR1 is SGHNT and CDR2 is YENEEA. V shed 0 bases and J 13 bases; nucleotides not matched to a gene: 28. CDR3 length: 20 amino acids. The CDR3 sequence: CASSLERAERQPRARDRAYF. The CDR3 nucleotides read TGTGCCAGCAGCTTAGAGCGGGCCGAACGGCAGCCCCGAGCCCGGGACAGGGCCTACTTC.

This rearrangement joins TRBV27 to TRBJ2-5; TRBD1 aligns across 7 bases. V lost 6 bases to trimming and J lost 1 base; unmatched junction nucleotides: 8. Germline lookup yields CDR1 MNHEY and CDR2 SMNVEV (reference sequence). This CDR3 region has 15 residues. CDR3 DNA: TGTGCCAGCAGCCCCCAGACAGGGTTCCAAGAGACCCAGTACTTC. Translated, it gives CASSPQTGFQETQYF.

In nucleotides, the CDR3 is TGTGCCAGCAGTTACTACCCGACAGGGAGGAGCGGCTACACCTTC. This codes for CASSYYPTGRSGYTF. The rearrangement joins TRBV6-5 to TRBJ1-2, with 7 bases aligning to TRBD1. Germline V gives CDR1 MNHEY, CDR2 SVGAGI. The CDR3 extends over 15 amino acids. J lost 8 bases, V lost 1 base, and 10 bases had no gene match.

The V gene is TRBV18, the J gene TRBJ2-7, with TRBD1 as a possible D gene (6 bases). Germline-derived CDR1 and CDR2 are KGHSH and LQKENI. With 0 bases removed from V and 2 bases from J, the gap between germline ends came to 8 bases. This CDR3 has 14 residues. The CDR3 DNA is TGTGCCAGCTCACCACCGACAGGAACCTACGAGCAGTACTTC. It translates to CASSPPTGTYEQYF.

The chain carries TRBV5-1 and TRBJ2-1, with 8 bases lining up with TRBD1. CDR3 length: 15 amino acids. The ends lost 3 bases at V and 5 bases at J; junction bases unmatched: 7. The V gene's germline CDR1 is SGHRS and CDR2 YFSETQ. The CDR3 DNA follows: TGCGCCAGCAGCTCAGGACAGGGTGCAAACAATGAGCAGTTCTTC. Translating gives CASSSGQGANNEQFF.

This clone came up a few times. V is TRBV27 and J is TRBJ1-5; D gene unclear. V was cut by 6 bases and J by 9 bases, with 15 bases left in between. The CDR3 spans 13 residues. Per germline, CDR1 MNHEY and CDR2 SMNVEV (reference sequence). CDR3 loop: CASSPAGTGPQHF. In DNA form, the CDR3 reads TGTGCCAGCAGCCCCGCGGGCACGGGGCCCCAGCATTTT.

The V call is TRBV7-2, the J call TRBJ2-4, with D unclear. V was clipped by 1 base and J by 1 base, with 5 bases between them. The CDR3 runs to 14 residues. Looked up from germline, CDR1 is SGHTA and CDR2 is FQGNSA. The chain's CDR3 is CASSLGAAKNIQYF. In nucleotides, the CDR3 is TGTGCCAGCAGCTTAGGTGCGGCCAAAAACATTCAGTACTTC.

The sample holds a few counts of this clone. The V gene is TRBV5-1, the J gene TRBJ1-4; TRBD1 agrees at 9 bases. V shed 0 bases and J 8 bases; nucleotides not matched to a gene: 5. This CDR3 contains 15 residues. In germline, CDR1 is SGHRS, CDR2 YFSETQ. CDR3 coding DNA: TGCGCCAGCAGCTTGGGGGACAGGGAAAGGGAAAAACTGTTTTTT. The encoded protein is CASSLGDREREKLFF.

The V and J genes are TRBV6-5 and TRBJ2-1, with 7 bases that match TRBD1. Germline assignment: CDR1 MNHEY and CDR2 SVGAGI. V trimming: 6 bases; J trimming: 3 bases; junction bases outside the gene matches: 8. The CDR3 has 15 amino acids. DNA of the CDR3: TGTGCCAGCAGAATGACAGGGTCGGGCTACAATGAGCAGTTCTTC. Protein: CASRMTGSGYNEQFF.

The chain employs TRBV7-2 and TRBJ2-7, with 7 positions matching TRBD1. Germline V gives CDR1 SGHTA, CDR2 FQGNSA. The CDR3 consists of 13 residues. The junction had 3 bases not matched to a gene; V was cut back by 5 bases and J by 2 bases. The CDR3 region has the DNA TGTGCCAGCAGCCACGACAGGGCCTACGAGCAGTACTTC. It specifies CASSHDRAYEQYF.

A few counts support this clone. The chain links TRBV27 to TRBJ1-1; TRBD1 might be the D (5 bases). V lost 10 bases to trimming and J lost 8 bases, with 14 bases between them. CDR3 length: 11 residues. Germline CDR1 MNHEY, CDR2 SMNVEV (reference sequence). In nucleotides, the CDR3 is TGTGCCACCCTAACGAAGGGGGAAGCTTTCTTT. Amino acid sequence: CATLTKGEAFF.

Comments on this clone: One junction end disagrees with the germline gene, perhaps due to a read error. CDR3 DNA sequence: TGTGCCTGGAGTGTAGGAAGTCGCAACAGTGAAGCTTTCTTT. Residues: CAWSVGSRNSEAFF. The chain is built from TRBV30 and TRBJ1-1; D uncertain. The CDR3 runs 14 residues. Germline V gene lookup returns CDR1 GTSNPN and CDR2 SVGIG (reference sequence).

J is TRBJ1-1 and V is TRBV30; 7 bases map to TRBD1. From germline, CDR1 is GTSNPN and CDR2 SVGIG (reference sequence). This CDR3 region has 14 residues. CDR3 in amino acids: CATGETGWGTEAFF. CDR3 DNA sequence: TGTGCTACAGGGGAAACGGGTTGGGGGACTGAAGCTTTCTTT.